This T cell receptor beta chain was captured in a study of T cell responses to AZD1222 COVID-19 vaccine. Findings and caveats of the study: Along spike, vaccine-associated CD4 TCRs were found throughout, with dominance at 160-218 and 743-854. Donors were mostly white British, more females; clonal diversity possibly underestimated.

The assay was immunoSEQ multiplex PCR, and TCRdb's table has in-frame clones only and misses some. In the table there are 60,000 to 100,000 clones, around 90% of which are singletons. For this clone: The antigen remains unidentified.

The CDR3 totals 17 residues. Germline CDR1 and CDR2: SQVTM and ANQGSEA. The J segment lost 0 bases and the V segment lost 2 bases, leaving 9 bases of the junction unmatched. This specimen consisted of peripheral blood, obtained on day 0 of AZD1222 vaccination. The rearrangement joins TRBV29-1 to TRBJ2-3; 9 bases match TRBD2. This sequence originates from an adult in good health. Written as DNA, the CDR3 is TGCAGCGTTGAATCTAGCGGGACGACTACTAGCACAGATACGCAGTATTTT. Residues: CSVESSGTTTSTDTQYF.